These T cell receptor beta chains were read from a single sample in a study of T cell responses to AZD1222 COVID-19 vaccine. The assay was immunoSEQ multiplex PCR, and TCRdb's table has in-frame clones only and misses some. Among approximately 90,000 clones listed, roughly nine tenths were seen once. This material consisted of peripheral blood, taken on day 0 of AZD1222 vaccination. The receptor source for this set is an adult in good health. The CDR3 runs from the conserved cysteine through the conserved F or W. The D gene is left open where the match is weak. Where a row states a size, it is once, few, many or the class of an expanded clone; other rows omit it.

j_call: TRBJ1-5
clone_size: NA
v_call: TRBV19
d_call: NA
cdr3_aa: CASRKGGSNQPQHF
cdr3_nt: TGTGCCAGTAGAAAGGGGGGTAGCAATCAGCCCCAGCATTTT

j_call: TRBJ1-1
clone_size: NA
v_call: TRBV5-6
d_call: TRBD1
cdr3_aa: CASSSYRGNTKIIQAFF
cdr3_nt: TGTGCCAGCAGCTCATACAGGGGAAATACTAAGATTATACAAGCTTTCTTT

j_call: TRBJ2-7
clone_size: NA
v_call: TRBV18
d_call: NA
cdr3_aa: CASSPPGHLYEQYF
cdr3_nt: TGTGCCAGCTCACCACCGGGACACCTCTACGAGCAGTACTTC

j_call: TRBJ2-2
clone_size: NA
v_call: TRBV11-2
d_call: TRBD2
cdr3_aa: CASSGLAGGAGELFF
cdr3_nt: TGTGCCAGCAGCGGATTAGCGGGGGGCGCGGGGGAGCTGTTTTTT

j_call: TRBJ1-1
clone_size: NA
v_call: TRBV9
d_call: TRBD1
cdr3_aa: CASSVVGTGGEAFF
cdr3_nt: TGTGCCAGCAGCGTAGTGGGGACAGGTGGAGAAGCTTTCTTT

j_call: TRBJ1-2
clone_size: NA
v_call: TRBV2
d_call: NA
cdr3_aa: CASSRSGNYGYTF
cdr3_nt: TGTGCCAGCAGCAGAAGTGGGAATTATGGCTACACCTTC

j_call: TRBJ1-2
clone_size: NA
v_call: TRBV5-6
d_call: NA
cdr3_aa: CASSLPQPYGYTF
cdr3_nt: TGTGCCAGCAGCTTGCCACAGCCCTATGGCTACACCTTC

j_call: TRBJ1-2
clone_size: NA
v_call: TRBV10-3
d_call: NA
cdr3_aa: CAISFGGGAYGYTF
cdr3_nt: TGTGCCATCAGTTTCGGGGGTGGAGCTTATGGCTACACCTTC

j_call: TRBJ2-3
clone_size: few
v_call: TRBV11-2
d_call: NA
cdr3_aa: CASSLAGRGLTDTQYF
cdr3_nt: TGTGCCAGCAGCTTAGCCGGGCGGGGACTCACAGATACGCAGTATTTT

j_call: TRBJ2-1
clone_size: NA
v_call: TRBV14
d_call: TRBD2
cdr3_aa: CASRAGLRDNEQFF
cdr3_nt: TGTGCCAGCAGAGCGGGACTTCGGGACAATGAGCAGTTCTTC

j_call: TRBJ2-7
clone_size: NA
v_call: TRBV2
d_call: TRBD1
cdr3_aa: CASSDPGQGFDEQYF
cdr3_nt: TGTGCCAGCAGCGACCCGGGACAGGGGTTCGACGAGCAGTACTTC

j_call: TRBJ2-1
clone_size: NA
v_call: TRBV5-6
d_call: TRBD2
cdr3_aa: CASSLAGGRNNEQFF
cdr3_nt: TGTGCCAGCAGCTTGGCGGGGGGTCGAAACAATGAGCAGTTCTTC

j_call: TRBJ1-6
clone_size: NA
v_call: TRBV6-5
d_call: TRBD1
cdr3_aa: CASSDRENSPLHF
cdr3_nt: TGTGCCAGCAGCGACAGGGAGAATTCACCCCTCCACTTT

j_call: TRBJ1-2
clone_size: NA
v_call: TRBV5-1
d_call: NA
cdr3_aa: CASSMESNYGYTF
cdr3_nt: TGCGCCAGCAGTATGGAATCAAACTATGGCTACACCTTC

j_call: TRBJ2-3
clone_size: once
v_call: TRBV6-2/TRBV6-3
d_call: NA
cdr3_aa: CASSYGQTSTDTQYF
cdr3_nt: TGTGCCAGCAGTTACGGACAGACCAGCACAGATACGCAGTATTTT

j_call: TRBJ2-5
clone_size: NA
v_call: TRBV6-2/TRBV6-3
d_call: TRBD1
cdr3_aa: CASSTGTGVQETQYF
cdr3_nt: TGTGCCAGCAGTACCGGGACAGGAGTACAAGAGACCCAGTACTTC

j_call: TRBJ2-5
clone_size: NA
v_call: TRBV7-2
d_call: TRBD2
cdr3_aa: CASSARLAGGQETQYF
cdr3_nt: TGTGCCAGCAGCGCCAGACTAGCGGGGGGCCAAGAGACCCAGTACTTC

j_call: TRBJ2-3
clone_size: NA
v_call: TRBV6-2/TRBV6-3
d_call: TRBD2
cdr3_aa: CASSRLAGARTDTQYF
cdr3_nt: TGTGCCAGCAGTCGACTAGCGGGGGCCCGCACAGATACGCAGTATTTT

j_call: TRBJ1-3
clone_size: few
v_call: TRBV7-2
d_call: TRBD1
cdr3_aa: CASSLATGAGNTIYF
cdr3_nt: TGTGCCAGCAGCTTGGCTACAGGGGCTGGAAACACCATATATTTT

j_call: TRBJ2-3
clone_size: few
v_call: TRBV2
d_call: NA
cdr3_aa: CASQVRTSTDTQYF
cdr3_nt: TGTGCCAGCCAGGTCCGGACTAGCACAGATACGCAGTATTTT

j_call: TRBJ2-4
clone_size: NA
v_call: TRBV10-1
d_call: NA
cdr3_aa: CASSERVRKAKNIQYF
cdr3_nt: TGCGCCAGCAGTGAGAGGGTCCGGAAAGCCAAAAACATTCAGTACTTC

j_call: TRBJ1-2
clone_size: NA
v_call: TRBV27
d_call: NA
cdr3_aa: CASSPGPVSYGYTF
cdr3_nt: TGTGCCAGCAGTCCTGGGCCGGTGAGCTATGGCTACACCTTC